This record concerns one T cell receptor (beta chain) sequence. No antigen is known for it. The CDR3 has 15 amino acids. Per the germline V gene, CDR1 is SGHDT and CDR2 is YYEEEE. Between the trimmed V and J ends, which lost 6 bases and 7 bases, there was a span of 23 bases. Though nominally healthy at sampling, donors likely had unrecorded immune exposures. PCR primers comprised 60 Vbeta and 13 Jbeta primers. TCRdb keeps only in-frame clones here, not all; method: immunoSEQ multiplex PCR. The data hold about 200,000 clones, with around 80% observed a single time. This sample stems from a study of cytomegalovirus exposure and HLA in healthy donors. Study-wide points: Previously analyzed data showed that most TCR beta V segments were productive at a frequency of about 90% or about 30%. Common viral pathogens seemed to be connected with several of the most significant clusters, according to a later analysis.

This TCR came from a man in his fifties or sixties in good health and CMV-seronegative. Sequenced: PBMCs. This chain links TRBV5-6 with TRBJ2-7, with a tentative D call TRBD2 (6 bases). This CDR3 reads CASTPGGRVGREQYF. CDR3 DNA: TGTGCCAGCACCCCCGGGGGACGAGTGGGACGTGAGCAGTACTTC.